The next 16 T cell receptor beta chains were all read from a single sample in a study of cytomegalovirus exposure and HLA in healthy donors. The primer mix had 60 Vbeta and 13 Jbeta primers. Produced via immunoSEQ multiplex PCR; TCRdb's table is partial and in-frame only. Among about 160,000 clones listed, 80% to 85% were seen once. The sequenced sample was PBMCs. Receptor source: a woman aged 18 to 35 in good health and CMV-seronegative.

The chain carries TRBV10-3 and TRBJ1-2, with 9 bases that match TRBD1. In germline, CDR1 is ENHRY, CDR2 SYGVKD. The CDR3 contains 16 residues. Trimming at V came to 11 bases and at J to 2 bases, leaving 15 bases not matched to a gene. CDR3 sequence (DNA): TGTGCCTCCTCGCAAGCTACGGGACAGGGAAACTATGGCTACACCTTC. Translated: CASSQATGQGNYGYTF.

This chain uses TRBV5-1 with TRBJ2-6, with a possible D match to TRBD2 (5 bases). Germline assignment: CDR1 SGHRS and CDR2 YFSETQ. Trimming cost V 1 base and J 4 bases, with 12 bases left between them. The CDR3 runs 16 residues. CDR3 sequence reads: CASSLSTAVGANVLTF. DNA of the CDR3: TGCGCCAGCAGCTTGTCTACAGCGGTCGGGGCCAACGTCCTGACTTTC.

The genes are TRBV2 and TRBJ1-1; D unclear. Germline lookup yields CDR1 SNHLY and CDR2 FYNNEI. The CDR3 length is 16 residues. Trimming took off 7 bases at V and 1 base at J, with 19 bases between the two ends. The CDR3 DNA reads as TGTGCCAGCACGGAGAGTAGGCAGAGACCGAACACTGAAGCTTTCTTT. Protein sequence: CASTESRQRPNTEAFF.

The rearrangement joins TRBV5-5 to TRBJ1-1; perhaps TRBD1 as D (5 bases). Per the germline V gene, CDR1 is SGHKS and CDR2 is YYEKEE (reference sequence). The CDR3 has 16 residues. V was trimmed by 3 bases and J by 0 bases, leaving 15 bases between them. DNA of the CDR3: TGTGCCAGCAGCTCGATGGCGGGACGGATGAACACTGAAGCTTTCTTT. Amino acids: CASSSMAGRMNTEAFF.

This chain uses TRBV4-1 with TRBJ1-3, with D uncertain. Trimming removed 1 base from V and 2 bases from J, with 9 bases in between. Germline V gene lookup returns CDR1 MGHRA and CDR2 YSYEKL. This CDR3 has 15 amino acids. CDR3 DNA sequence: TGCGCCAGCAGCCAAGTGGGCCATCCTGGAAACACCATATATTTT. It specifies CASSQVGHPGNTIYF.

The V gene is TRBV4-1, the J gene TRBJ1-2, with D unresolved. Trimming took 0 bases from V and 3 from J, leaving 8 bases between them. Germline lookup yields CDR1 MGHRA and CDR2 YSYEKL. The CDR3 length is 14 residues. The CDR3 spells CASSQDYSYYGYTF. The CDR3 nucleotides are TGCGCCAGCAGCCAAGATTACAGCTACTATGGCTACACCTTC.

The genes are TRBV6-1 and TRBJ1-1; perhaps TRBD1 as D (5 bases). The V end lost 11 bases, the J end lost 1 base, and 14 bases lay between the germline ends. The CDR3 totals 13 residues. Germline CDR1 and CDR2: MNHNS and SASEGT. The CDR3 protein is CACRRGRNTEAFF. The CDR3 DNA follows: TGTGCCTGCCGGCGGGGGAGGAACACTGAAGCTTTCTTT.

The chain recombines TRBV7-9 with TRBJ1-2, with D possibly being TRBD1 (5 bases). This CDR3 has 13 amino acids. The germline CDR1 and CDR2 sequences are SEHNR and FQNEAQ (reference sequence). V shed 0 bases and J shed 7 bases, with 9 bases lying between them. The CDR3 DNA reads TGTGCCAGCAGCTTAGCCGGGGGGGTTGGCTACACCTTC. It yields the protein CASSLAGGVGYTF. Based on the CDR3 plus reference TRBV7-9 and TRBJ1-2, the full variable domain is DTGVSQNPRHKITKRGQNVTFRCDPISEHNRLYWYRQTLGQGPEFLTYFQNEAQLEKSRLLSDRFSAERPKGSFSTLEIQRTEQGDSAMYLCASSLAGGVGYTFGSGTRLTVV.

The rearrangement uses TRBV5-1 and TRBJ2-5; 10 bases fit TRBD1. This CDR3 has 14 amino acids. J lost 4 bases, V lost 0 bases, and 0 bases had no gene match. Germline V gene data show CDR1 as SGHRS and CDR2 as YFSETQ. The CDR3 spells CASSLGTGGETQYF. CDR3 DNA: TGCGCCAGCAGCTTGGGGACAGGGGGAGAGACCCAGTACTTC.

The V call is TRBV6-5, the J call TRBJ1-2, with TRBD1 as a possible D gene (5 bases). CDR3 length: 14 amino acids. V lost 6 bases and J lost 8, with 19 bases in between. CDR1 and CDR2 (germline): MNHEY, SVGAGI. CDR3 residues: CASSPGPGKGGYTF. DNA for the CDR3: TGTGCCAGCAGCCCCGGGCCAGGGAAGGGAGGCTACACCTTC.

As DNA, the CDR3 is TGTGCCAGCAGTGGAGTGGAGAGCACTGAAGCTTTCTTT. It yields the protein CASSGVESTEAFF. This chain uses TRBV2 with TRBJ1-1; D remains ambiguous. Germline V gene data show CDR1 as SNHLY and CDR2 as FYNNEI. The CDR3 covers 13 residues. V was clipped by 4 bases and J by 4 bases, with 10 bases between them.

This chain uses TRBV7-9 with TRBJ2-5; possibly TRBD2 for D (6 bases). CDR1 and CDR2 (germline): SEHNR, FQNEAQ (reference sequence). Trimming shortened V by 3 bases and J by 5 bases, and 19 bases separated the two germline ends. The CDR3 sequence is 16 residues long. The CDR3 region is CASSLAVRLVMETQYF. In DNA, the CDR3 is TGTGCCAGCAGCTTGGCCGTGAGACTAGTTATGGAGACCCAGTACTTC.

This clone was observed a single time. V gene TRBV6-1 combines with J gene TRBJ2-5; D is unclear. Germline-derived CDR1 and CDR2 are MNHNS and SASEGT. There are 13 residues in the CDR3. The germline V and J ends were trimmed by 7 bases and 2 bases, with 11 bases remaining between them. The CDR3 spells CASTRVTQETQYF. CDR3 DNA sequence: TGTGCCAGCACCCGGGTCACACAAGAGACCCAGTACTTC.

Written as DNA, the CDR3 is TGTGCCAGCAGCCCCGGACAGGGGACGAAAAAGACCCAGTACTTC. As protein: CASSPGQGTKKTQYF. The rearrangement uses TRBV2 and TRBJ2-5; 9 bases fit TRBD1. The J segment lost 6 bases and the V segment lost 6 bases, leaving 11 bases of the junction unmatched. The germline gives CDR1 SNHLY, CDR2 FYNNEI. The CDR3 is made up of 15 amino acids.

The chain is built from TRBV13 and TRBJ2-5; D may be TRBD1 (6 bases). The J call may not be correct, given that the DNA end is closer to TRBJ2-7. The CDR3 contains 17 residues. Germline assignment: CDR1 PRHDT and CDR2 FYEKMQ (reference sequence). CDR3 residues: CASSKTGRQGWIHEQYF. The CDR3 nucleotides read TGTGCCAGCAGCAAGACCGGGCGTCAGGGGTGGATACACGAGCAGTACTTC.

V gene TRBV6-5 combines with J gene TRBJ1-4, with TRBD1 identical over 7 bases. V lost 5 bases to trimming and J lost 7 bases; unmatched junction nucleotides: 10. Germline V gene lookup returns CDR1 MNHEY and CDR2 SVGAGI. The CDR3 length is 15 residues. As DNA, the CDR3 is TGTGCCAGCAGTCGTCGACAGGGCTTTAGTGAAAAACTGTTTTTT. Its translation: CASSRRQGFSEKLFF.